The present T cell receptor beta chain was sequenced within a study of cytomegalovirus exposure and HLA in healthy donors. Study-level results: Excluded: some indistinguishable V segments such as TRBV6-2 and TRBV6-3. It was only CMV serostatus that was available as immune exposure information.

Concerning this clone: No antigen is known for it.

Germline V CDR1 and CDR2: MNHEY, SVGAGI. V dropped 2 bases and J dropped 4; count of bases not matched to a gene: 7. There are 15 residues in the CDR3. In the PCR, 60 Vbeta and 13 Jbeta primers were used. Produced via immunoSEQ multiplex PCR; TCRdb's table is partial and in-frame only. The sample records under 140,000 clones, approximately 82% being singletons. The sequenced material came from PBMCs. The gene calls are TRBV6-5 and TRBJ1-2; 7 nucleotides align to TRBD1. This TCR was recovered from a man aged 25 to 40 in good health and CMV-seropositive. The CDR3 nucleotides are TGTGCCAGCAGTTACCATTACAGGGGAGGCTATGGCTACACCTTC. Translation: CASSYHYRGGYGYTF.